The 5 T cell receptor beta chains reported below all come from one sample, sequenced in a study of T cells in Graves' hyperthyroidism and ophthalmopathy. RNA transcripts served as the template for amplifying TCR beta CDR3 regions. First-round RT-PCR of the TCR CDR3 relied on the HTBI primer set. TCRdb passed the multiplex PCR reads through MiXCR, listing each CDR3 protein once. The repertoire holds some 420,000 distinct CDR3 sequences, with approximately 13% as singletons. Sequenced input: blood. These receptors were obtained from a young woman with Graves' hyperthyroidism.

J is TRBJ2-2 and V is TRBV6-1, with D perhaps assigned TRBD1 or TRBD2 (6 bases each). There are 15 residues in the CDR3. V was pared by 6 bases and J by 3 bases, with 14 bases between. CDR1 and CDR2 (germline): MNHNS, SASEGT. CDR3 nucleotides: TGTGCCAGCAGCTCAGAGGGGGGATACACCGGGGAGCTGTTTTTT. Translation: CASSSEGGYTGELFF.

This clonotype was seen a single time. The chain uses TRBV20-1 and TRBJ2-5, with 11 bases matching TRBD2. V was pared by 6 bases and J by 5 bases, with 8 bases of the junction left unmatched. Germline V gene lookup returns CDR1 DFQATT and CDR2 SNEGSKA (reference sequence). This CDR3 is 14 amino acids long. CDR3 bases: TGCAGTGCAAATAGCGGGAGGGCCCGGGAGACCCAGTACTTC. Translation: CSANSGRARETQYF.

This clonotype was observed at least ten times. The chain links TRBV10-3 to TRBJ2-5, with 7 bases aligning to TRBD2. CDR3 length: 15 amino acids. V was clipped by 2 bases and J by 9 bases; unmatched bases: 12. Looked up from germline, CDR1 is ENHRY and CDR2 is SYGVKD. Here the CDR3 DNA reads TGTGCCATCAGTGAGCCGGGACTACCACCTACCGCCCAGTACTTC. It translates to CAISEPGLPPTAQYF.

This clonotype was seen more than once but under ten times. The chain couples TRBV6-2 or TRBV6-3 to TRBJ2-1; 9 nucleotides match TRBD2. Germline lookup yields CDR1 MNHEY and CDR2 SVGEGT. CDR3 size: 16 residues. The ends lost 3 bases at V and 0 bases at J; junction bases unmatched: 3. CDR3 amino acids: CASSYSLAGSYNEQFF. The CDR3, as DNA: TGTGCCAGCAGTTATTCACTAGCGGGCTCCTACAATGAGCAGTTCTTC.

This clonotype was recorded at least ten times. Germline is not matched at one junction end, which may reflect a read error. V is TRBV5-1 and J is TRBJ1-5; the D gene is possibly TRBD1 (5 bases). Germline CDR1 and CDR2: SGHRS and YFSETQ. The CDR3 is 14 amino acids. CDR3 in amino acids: CASSLEGGNQPQHF. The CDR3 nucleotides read TGTGCCAGCAGCTTGGAAGGGGGCAATCAGCCCCAGCATTTT.